This TCR beta chain was found in a study of identifying expanded T cells in peripheral blood. Whole-study findings and limits: Variance in clone template counts between approximately 2-week samples significantly increased with total template count across all healthy donors. Over two and four weeks, about 15 and 19 clones changed, versus approximately 1.1 between replicates.

The CDR3 loop spans 16 amino acids. V shed 0 bases and J shed 4 bases, with 13 bases lying between them. Germline V gene sequence: CDR1 SEHNR, CDR2 FQNEAQ (reference sequence). During the collection period, no donor immune events like infections were recorded. The method was immunoSEQ multiplex PCR; TCRdb's version includes in-frame clones alone and lacks a portion of them. Among about 86,000 clones, about 88% were seen once, and the ten largest hold around 4%. A note on this clone: Its antigen is unidentified.

Sequencing used blood. The receptor was isolated from a person aged 18 to 70 in good health. The chain couples TRBV7-9 to TRBJ1-5; D is possibly TRBD1 (5 bases). The chain's CDR3 is CASSLAATEGNQPQHF. CDR3 sequence (DNA): TGTGCCAGCAGCTTAGCAGCGACAGAGGGGAATCAGCCCCAGCATTTT. The complete variable domain, with remaining parts taken from reference TRBV7-9 and TRBJ1-5, reads DTGVSQNPRHKITKRGQNVTFRCDPISEHNRLYWYRQTLGQGPEFLTYFQNEAQLEKSRLLSDRFSAERPKGSFSTLEIQRTEQGDSAMYLCASSLAATEGNQPQHFGDGTRLSIL.